This T cell receptor (beta chain) was identified during a study of PD-1 blockade in classical Hodgkin lymphoma. Study-level background: Nivolumab dosing for patients was 3 mg/kg, administered intravenously every 2 weeks. Study-wide findings and caveats: The study found complete responders had baseline diversity similar to newly diagnosed patients. Before treatment, TCR diversity in newly diagnosed patients was reportedly lower than in healthy donors.

The table came from immunoSEQ multiplex PCR; TCRdb's copy has only in-frame clones and leaves some out. The data show just under 65,000 clones, roughly nine tenths seen once. Per the germline V gene, CDR1 is MNHNS and CDR2 is SASEGT. CDR3 size: 15 residues. Deletions cut 7 bases from V and 0 bases from J, with 13 bases between. Time point given: cycle 4 day 1 (C4D1), after about 6 weeks of nivolumab. Exposure to brentuximab vedotin varied, and each patient had relapsed following autologous stem cell transplantation. As regards this clone: Antigen: not known.

This clonotype was obtained from a human donor with classical Hodgkin lymphoma. The sequences come from peripheral blood mononuclear cells (PBMCs), collected before the fourth cycle of nivolumab. The chain joins TRBV6-1 to TRBJ1-3; tentative D call: TRBD1 (5 bases). The CDR3 nucleotides are TGTGCCAGCAACCCCTTCGACAGCTCTGGAAACACCATATATTTT. Residues: CASNPFDSSGNTIYF.